Presented here are 18 T cell receptor beta chains from one specimen sequenced in a study of cytomegalovirus exposure and HLA in healthy donors. Both 60 Vbeta primers and 13 Jbeta primers went into the PCR. Only in-frame clones appear in the TCRdb table, and some are missing; sequencing was by immunoSEQ multiplex PCR. The top ten hold about 11% of the sample, which has 150,000 or so clones, approximately 82% seen once. The sequencing input was PBMCs. The receptors originated from a man aged 18 to 29 in good health and CMV-seropositive.

The CDR3 sequence: CATSRGDRGLEQYF. The CDR3 coding sequence is TGTGCCACCAGCAGAGGGGACAGGGGACTCGAGCAGTACTTC. The chain joins TRBV15 to TRBJ2-7, with 10 bases identical to TRBD1. V dropped 1 base and J dropped 6; count of bases not matched to a gene: 3. This CDR3 spans 14 amino acids. Looked up from germline, CDR1 is LNHNV and CDR2 is YYDKDF (reference sequence).

This clone has just one count. The chain links TRBV29-1 to TRBJ2-7; the D gene is possibly TRBD2 (7 bases). Germline-derived CDR1 and CDR2 are SQVTM and ANQGSEA. CDR3 size: 14 residues. V shed 7 bases and J shed 2 bases, with 18 bases lying between them. The CDR3 spells CSALKGGGAYEQYF. The CDR3 DNA follows: TGCAGCGCCCTGAAGGGAGGGGGAGCCTACGAGCAGTACTTC.

This clone was seen a few times. The genes are TRBV28 and TRBJ1-2, with D possibly TRBD1 on 5 matching bases. The CDR3 runs 16 residues. The V and J ends lost 3 bases and 1 base respectively, with 15 bases between them. The V gene's germline CDR1 is MDHEN and CDR2 SYDVKM. In DNA, the CDR3 is TGTGCCAGCAGTTTGCGGGGGGGAAGAAGTAACTATGGCTACACCTTC. This gives the protein CASSLRGGRSNYGYTF.

This chain joins TRBV30 and TRBJ2-5; the match to TRBD2 covers 16 bases. CDR1 and CDR2 from the germline V gene are GTSNPN and SVGIG (reference sequence). The CDR3 totals 15 residues. The ends lost 2 bases at V and 7 bases at J; junction bases unmatched: 4. CDR3 DNA sequence: TGTGCCTGGAGTAGGGGACTAGCGGGAGGGACGACCCAGTACTTC. This gives the protein CAWSRGLAGGTTQYF.

A few counts support this clone. The chain uses TRBV7-3 and TRBJ2-5; 12 nucleotides match TRBD2. Germline V gives CDR1 SGHTA, CDR2 FQGTGA. V trimming: 7 bases; J trimming: 5 bases; junction bases outside the gene matches: 5. The CDR3 has 14 amino acids. CDR3 in DNA: TGTGCCAGCAACCTAGCGGGAGGGGCGGAGACCCAGTACTTC. This codes for CASNLAGGAETQYF.

The rearrangement uses TRBV6-1 and TRBJ1-1; the match to TRBD1 covers 7 bases. Germline values: CDR1 MNHNS, CDR2 SASEGT. This CDR3 has 16 amino acids. Trimming removed 2 bases from V and 1 base from J; junction bases left unmatched: 7. CDR3 sequence (DNA): TGTGCCAGCAGTGAATGGGACAGCCCATGGAACACTGAAGCTTTCTTT. It encodes CASSEWDSPWNTEAFF.

CDR3 sequence: CASSEVVVEYEQYF. For the CDR3, the DNA is TGTGCCAGCAGTGAAGTGGTCGTAGAGTACGAGCAGTACTTC. This chain uses TRBV6-1 with TRBJ2-7; D uncertain. CDR3 length equals 14 residues. V was shortened by 1 base and J by 4 bases, with 11 bases between the two germline ends. Per germline, CDR1 MNHNS and CDR2 SASEGT.

CDR3 in amino acids: CASSPRQGGVGRRLAVFTDTQYF. In nucleotides, the CDR3 is TGTGCCAGCAGCCCGAGACAGGGGGGAGTTGGCCGCCGACTAGCGGTTTTCACAGATACGCAGTATTTT. The chain carries TRBV21-1 and TRBJ2-3; TRBD2 reflects the table's D call only, with no check against the DNA. TRBV21-1 is a documented pseudogene. The CDR3 length is 23 residues.

The V call is TRBV28, the J call TRBJ2-2; TRBD2 might be the D (6 bases). Trimming pared 7 bases from V and 4 bases from J, leaving 19 bases between. The CDR3 length is 16 residues. Germline values: CDR1 MDHEN, CDR2 SYDVKM. The CDR3, as DNA: TGTGCCAGCACCCTTTGGGTGGGAGGCCCCACCGGGGAGCTGTTTTTT. This sequence encodes CASTLWVGGPTGELFF.

CDR3 amino acids: CASGTLAGTEAFF. For the CDR3, the DNA is TGTGCCAGCGGAACGCTAGCTGGCACTGAAGCTTTCTTT. The J gene is TRBJ1-1, the V gene TRBV6-5; D is unresolved. The CDR3 has 13 amino acids. Per germline, CDR1 MNHEY and CDR2 SVGAGI. The V and J ends lost 8 bases and 4 bases respectively, with 14 bases between them.

V usage is TRBV6-6 and J usage is TRBJ2-1, with TRBD2 matching over 10 bases. J lost 8 bases, V lost 5 bases, and 12 bases had no gene match. The CDR3 has 16 residues. Germline assignment: CDR1 MNHNY and CDR2 SVGAGI (reference sequence). The CDR3 region is CASSIDSGRLRYEQFF. The CDR3 nucleotides are TGTGCCAGCAGTATCGATAGCGGGAGGCTTAGGTATGAGCAGTTCTTC.

The V call is TRBV29-1, the J call TRBJ1-5; 7 bases fit TRBD1. J gave up 4 bases and V 6 bases, and 6 bases lay outside the gene matches. This CDR3 has 13 amino acids. Germline V CDR1 and CDR2: SQVTM, ANQGSEA. This CDR3 is CSVLQGWNQPQHF. CDR3 coding DNA: TGCAGCGTGCTACAGGGGTGGAATCAGCCCCAGCATTTT.

V gene TRBV6-6 combines with J gene TRBJ2-3; 10 positions agree with TRBD1. Germline loops: CDR1 MNHNY, CDR2 SVGAGI (reference sequence). The CDR3 is 15 residues long. J gave up 5 bases and V 6 bases, and 8 bases lay outside the gene matches. The CDR3 DNA is TGTGCCAGCAGGGGGGACAGGGGTTGGGGAGATACGCAGTATTTT. It translates to CASRGDRGWGDTQYF.

This chain links TRBV5-4 with TRBJ2-5; 9 bases are shared with TRBD1. The DNA end favors TRBJ2-7, so the J call may be wrong. Germline CDR1 is SGHNT and CDR2 is YYREEE (reference sequence). The CDR3 totals 16 residues. In nucleotides, the CDR3 is TGTGCCAGCAGCCCGCAGGGGGGACAGGGAGCCTACGAGCAGTACTTC. This translates into CASSPQGGQGAYEQYF.

The chain couples TRBV30 to TRBJ1-2; the D gene is possibly TRBD1 (6 bases). Germline-derived CDR1 and CDR2 are GTSNPN and SVGIG (reference sequence). V lost 5 bases and J 7 bases, leaving 23 bases between the germline ends. This CDR3 comprises 15 residues. For the CDR3, the DNA is TGTGCCTGGGGGGGCTGGGCAGGGGCCTTGAGTGGCTACACCTTC. Its protein is CAWGGWAGALSGYTF.

V usage is TRBV2 and J usage is TRBJ1-2, with 7 bases identical to TRBD1. V lost 5 bases and J lost 2; bases outside the gene matches: 2. The germline V gene encodes CDR1 SNHLY and CDR2 FYNNEI. The CDR3 is 13 amino acids. DNA for the CDR3: TGTGCCAGCAGTCAGACAGGGAACTATGGCTACACCTTC. It translates to CASSQTGNYGYTF.

The chain joins TRBV13 to TRBJ2-7, with a tentative D call TRBD1 (6 bases). The CDR3 is 14 residues long. The germline gives CDR1 PRHDT, CDR2 FYEKMQ (reference sequence). The germline V and J ends were trimmed by 6 bases and 0 bases, with 12 bases remaining between them. CDR3 loop: CASRQQGGSYEQYF. CDR3 coding DNA: TGTGCCAGCAGGCAACAGGGCGGCTCCTACGAGCAGTACTTC.

For the CDR3, the DNA is TGTGCCAGCAGCTTGGATCACAGAGAAGCTTTCTTT. Its protein is CASSLDHREAFF. This chain joins TRBV5-4 and TRBJ1-1; no definite D call. The CDR3 sequence is 12 residues long. Germline loops: CDR1 SGHNT, CDR2 YYREEE (reference sequence). Trimming removed 0 bases from V and 8 bases from J, with 8 bases in between.